This record concerns one TCR beta chain sequence. These data come from a study of T-cell reconstitution after alpha-beta-depleted transplantation in children. A TCRbeta library incorporating unique molecular identifiers was prepared. TCRdb itself ran the PCR reads through MiXCR, one entry per CDR3 protein. This table holds roughly 500,000 distinct CDR3 sequences, about 30% found once. The V gene lost 0 bases and the J gene lost 5 bases, with 10 bases spanning the gap. Germline values: CDR1 SGHVS, CDR2 FQNEAQ. The CDR3 has 14 amino acids. This receptor was taken from a human donor who donated a stem cell graft to a child with aplastic anemia. The starting material was PBMCs from the stem cell graft donor, obtained from the stem cell graft. The chain couples TRBV7-8 to TRBJ2-5; D is uncertain. CDR3 in amino acids: CASSLAETYETQYF. The CDR3 DNA follows: TGTGCCAGCAGCTTAGCCGAGACTTACGAGACCCAGTACTTC.